The 3 T cell receptor beta chains in this list originate from one sample, sequenced in a study of response to subunit inactivated influenza vaccine. MiXCR, applied by TCRdb to the RT-PCR reads, yields one record per CDR3 protein. The profile shows hundreds of thousands of distinct CDR3 sequences, around 14% of them singletons. Here the sequenced sample was PBMCs from blood, taken 11 to 12 days after vaccination. These TCRs come from a man between 50 and 59 years old who received an inactivated influenza vaccine.

This clonotype was seen only a few times. This chain connects TRBV28 to TRBJ2-7; D is undetermined. This CDR3 contains 14 residues. Germline V gene sequence: CDR1 MDHEN, CDR2 SYDVKM. CDR3 DNA sequence: TGTGCTTCCTTCGGGCCGCGGCGCCCCTACGAGCAGTACTTC. The encoded protein is CASFGPRRPYEQYF.

V and J are TRBV5-5 and TRBJ2-2; D tentatively fits TRBD1 or TRBD2 (5 bases each). Germline V gene data show CDR1 as SGHKS and CDR2 as YYEKEE (reference sequence). The V gene lost 0 bases and the J gene lost 15 bases, with 15 bases spanning the gap. This CDR3 contains 13 residues. The CDR3 DNA reads TGTGCCAGCAGCTTGGCTCCCAACGGGGACGTGTTTTTT. Amino acids: CASSLAPNGDVFF.

This clonotype was counted a few times. V and J are TRBV24-1 and TRBJ2-5; 11 bases are shared with TRBD2. The length of the CDR3 is 16 residues. V lost 4 bases and J lost 2; bases outside the gene matches: 5. The germline CDR1 and CDR2 sequences are KGHDR and SFDVKD. The CDR3 DNA follows: TGTGCCACCAGTGAACCGGGACTAGCGGCACAAGAGACCCAGTACTTC. This codes for CATSEPGLAAQETQYF.